One and the same sample provided the 10 T cell receptor beta chains below, sequenced in a study of blood T cell repertoires in COVID-19. Assay used: immunoSEQ multiplex PCR; TCRdb lists only in-frame clones, some missing. The table has about 78,000 clones, around nine tenths seen once. Sequenced: peripheral blood. The source is a man between 45 and 60 years old with active or convalescent COVID-19.

The rearrangement joins TRBV10-1 to TRBJ1-3; 7 nucleotides match TRBD1. With V trimmed by 8 bases and J by 0 bases, 4 bases remained unmatched. The germline gives CDR1 WNHNN, CDR2 SYGVQD (reference sequence). The CDR3 length is 14 residues. The CDR3 reads CASSRDSSGNTIYF. Here the CDR3 DNA reads TGCGCCAGCTCCCGGGACAGCTCTGGAAACACCATATATTTT.

The genes are TRBV24-1 and TRBJ2-5; D perhaps matches TRBD1 (5 bases). The V and J ends lost 4 bases and 6 bases respectively, with 14 bases between them. The CDR3 runs to 14 residues. Germline CDR1 is KGHDR and CDR2 is SFDVKD. CDR3 residues: CATSESDSKQTQYF. In DNA, the CDR3 is TGTGCCACCAGTGAAAGTGACAGTAAACAGACCCAGTACTTC.

The chain carries TRBV7-9 and TRBJ2-7; 7 nucleotides match TRBD1. Germline assignment: CDR1 SEHNR and CDR2 FQNEAQ (reference sequence). The V and J ends lost 6 bases and 0 bases, in that order; junction bases with no gene match: 8. The CDR3 consists of 15 residues. The CDR3 DNA is TGTGCCAGCAGTTACCCCGGGACAGACTCCTACGAGCAGTACTTC. It specifies CASSYPGTDSYEQYF.

The V gene is TRBV6-4, the J gene TRBJ1-2, with D unclear. The V and J ends lost 0 bases and 4 bases respectively, with 9 bases between them. CDR1 MRHNA and CDR2 SNTAGT come from the germline V gene. The CDR3 is made up of 14 amino acids. This CDR3 reads CASSDSHGSYGYTF. CDR3 coding DNA: TGTGCCAGCAGTGACTCGCACGGGTCCTATGGCTACACCTTC.

The gene calls are TRBV11-2 and TRBJ2-3; D not resolved. Germline V gene sequence: CDR1 SGHAT, CDR2 FQNNGV. Trimming shortened V by 10 bases and J by 0 bases, and 17 bases separated the two germline ends. This CDR3 contains 15 residues. The CDR3 reads CATDPGHASTDTQYF. The DNA for the CDR3 is TGTGCCACCGACCCTGGGCACGCTAGCACAGATACGCAGTATTTT.

The chain recombines TRBV18 with TRBJ2-1, with D perhaps TRBD1 (5 bases). The V gene's germline CDR1 is KGHSH and CDR2 LQKENI. This CDR3 is built from 13 residues. Trimming left V 5 bases short and J 5 bases short, with 10 bases between. The CDR3 protein is CASSADRNNEQFF. The CDR3 DNA sequence: TGTGCCAGCTCAGCAGACAGAAACAATGAGCAGTTCTTC. The full variable domain, with the rest looked up from reference TRBV18 and TRBJ2-1, is NAGVMQNPRHLVRRRGQEARLRCSPMKGHSHVYWYRQLPEEGLKFMVYLQKENIIDESGMPKERFSAEFPKEGPSILRIQQVVRGDSAAYFCASSADRNNEQFFGPGTRLTVL.

This chain uses TRBV3-1 (or the pseudogene TRBV3-2) with TRBJ1-1, with unresolved D. CDR1 is LGHDT and CDR2 is YNNKEL in the germline V gene (reference sequence). Trimming pared 6 bases from V and 2 bases from J, leaving 4 bases between. This CDR3 is built from 11 residues. CDR3 in amino acids: CASRANTEAFF. The DNA for the CDR3 is TGTGCCAGCAGGGCAAACACTGAAGCTTTCTTT.

The J gene is TRBJ2-3, the V gene TRBV4-2; 11 bases map to TRBD2. The germline gives CDR1 LGHNA, CDR2 YNFKEQ. This CDR3 contains 16 residues. V was pared by 1 base and J by 2 bases, with 2 bases of the junction left unmatched. DNA of the CDR3: TGTGCCAGCAGCCAAGTACTAGCGGGGGCCACAGATACGCAGTATTTT. Translation: CASSQVLAGATDTQYF.

V gene TRBV5-5 combines with J gene TRBJ2-6, with unresolved D. V lost 7 bases, J lost 4 bases, and 12 bases lay in between. The CDR3 length is 14 residues. CDR1 and CDR2 from the germline V gene are SGHKS and YYEKEE (reference sequence). The CDR3 here is CASQRWSGANVLTF. The DNA of the CDR3 is TGTGCCAGCCAGAGGTGGTCCGGGGCCAACGTCCTGACTTTC.

The chain links TRBV9 to TRBJ2-1, with TRBD1 matching over 10 bases. The V gene's germline CDR1 is SGDLS and CDR2 YYNGEE. This CDR3 comprises 15 residues. J lost 4 bases, V lost 3 bases, and 4 bases had no gene match. The CDR3 DNA follows: TGTGCCAGCAGCGCTCGGGACAGGGGATACAATGAGCAGTTCTTC. Encoded protein: CASSARDRGYNEQFF.